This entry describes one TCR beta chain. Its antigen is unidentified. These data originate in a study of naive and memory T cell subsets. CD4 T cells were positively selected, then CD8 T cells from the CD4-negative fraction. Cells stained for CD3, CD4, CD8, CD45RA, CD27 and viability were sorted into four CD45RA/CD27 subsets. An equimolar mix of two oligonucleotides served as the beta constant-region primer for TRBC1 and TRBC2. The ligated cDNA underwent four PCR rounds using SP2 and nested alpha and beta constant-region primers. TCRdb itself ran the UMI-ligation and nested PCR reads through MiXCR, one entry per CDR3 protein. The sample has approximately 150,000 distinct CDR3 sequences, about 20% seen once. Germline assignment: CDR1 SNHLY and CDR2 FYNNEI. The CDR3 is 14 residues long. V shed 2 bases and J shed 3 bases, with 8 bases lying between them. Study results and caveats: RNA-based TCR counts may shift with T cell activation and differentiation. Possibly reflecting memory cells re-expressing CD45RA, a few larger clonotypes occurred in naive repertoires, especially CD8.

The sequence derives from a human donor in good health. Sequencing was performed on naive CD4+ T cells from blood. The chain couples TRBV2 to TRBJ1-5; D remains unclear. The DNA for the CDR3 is TGTGCCAGCAGTGAACGCATTATCAATCAGCCCCAGCATTTT. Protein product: CASSERIINQPQHF.